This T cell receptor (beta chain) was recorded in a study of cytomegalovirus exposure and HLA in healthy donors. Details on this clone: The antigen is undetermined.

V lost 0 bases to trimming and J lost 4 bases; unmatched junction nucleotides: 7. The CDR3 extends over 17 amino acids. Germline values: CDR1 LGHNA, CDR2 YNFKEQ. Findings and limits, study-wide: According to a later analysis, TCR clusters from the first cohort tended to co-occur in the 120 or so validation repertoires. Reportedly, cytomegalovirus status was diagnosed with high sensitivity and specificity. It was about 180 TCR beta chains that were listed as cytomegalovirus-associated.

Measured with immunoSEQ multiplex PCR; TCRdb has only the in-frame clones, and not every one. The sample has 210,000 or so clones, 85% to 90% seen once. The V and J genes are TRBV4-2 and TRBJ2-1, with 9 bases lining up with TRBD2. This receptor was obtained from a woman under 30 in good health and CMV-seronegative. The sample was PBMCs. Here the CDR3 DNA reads TGTGCCAGCAGCCAAGATTTTGGGGCGGGAGGGTACAATGAGCAGTTCTTC. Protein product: CASSQDFGAGGYNEQFF.